These 14 T cell receptor beta chains originate from one sample sequenced in a study of CD8 T cells in Susac syndrome. Reverse transcription of roughly 0.5 to 1 ug RNA was carried out with random hexamers. A single record per CDR3 protein comes from TCRdb applying MiXCR to the immunoSEQ multiplex PCR reads. There are approximately 80,000 distinct CDR3 sequences in the sample; about 91% occur only once, and roughly 0.49% lies in the top ten. The sequenced sample was CD8+ T cells from PBMCs. These receptors all stem from a human donor with multiple sclerosis.

The gene calls are TRBV19 and TRBJ2-6; D is unresolved. Germline V gene data show CDR1 as LNHDA and CDR2 as SQIVND (reference sequence). V shed 9 bases and J shed 4 bases, with 13 bases lying between them. This CDR3 has 14 residues. The CDR3 sequence: CASRQGRGANVLTF. DNA for the CDR3: TGTGCCAGCAGACAAGGAAGAGGGGCCAACGTCCTGACTTTC.

J is TRBJ1-1 and V is TRBV7-9; D ambiguous. The germline V gene has CDR1 SEHNR and CDR2 FQNEAQ (reference sequence). The CDR3 spans 14 residues. V was shortened by 2 bases and J by 3 bases, with 10 bases between the two germline ends. The CDR3 sequence: CASSLHGSDTEAFF. In DNA form, the CDR3 reads TGTGCCAGCAGCTTACACGGGTCCGACACTGAAGCTTTCTTT.

This chain joins TRBV2 and TRBJ2-5; the match to TRBD2 covers 10 bases. Germline values: CDR1 SNHLY, CDR2 FYNNEI. The CDR3 sequence is 15 residues long. V was clipped by 8 bases and J by 4 bases; unmatched bases: 10. The CDR3: CASLLAGEVGETQYF. CDR3 nucleotides: TGTGCCAGCTTGCTAGCGGGAGAGGTCGGAGAGACCCAGTACTTC.

The rearrangement links TRBV10-3 to TRBJ2-1; D may match TRBD1 or TRBD2 (7 bases each). The CDR3 runs to 13 residues. Trimming removed 4 bases from V and 9 bases from J, with 13 bases in between. In germline, CDR1 is ENHRY, CDR2 SYGVKD. The CDR3 DNA sequence: TGTGCCATCAGTGTTCAGGGGGGGAGTGAGCAGTTCTTC. This sequence encodes CAISVQGGSEQFF.

This chain uses TRBV7-9 with TRBJ1-5, with unresolved D. The CDR3 contains 12 residues. The V gene's germline CDR1 is SEHNR and CDR2 FQNEAQ (reference sequence). Trimming pared 3 bases from V and 0 bases from J, leaving 0 bases between. In DNA, the CDR3 is TGTGCCAGCAGCTTTAGCAATCAGCCCCAGCATTTT. As protein: CASSFSNQPQHF.

The CDR3 here is CASSPIREPSTDTQYF. The CDR3 nucleotides read TGTGCCAGCTCACCAATTCGAGAACCTAGCACAGATACGCAGTATTTT. V usage is TRBV18 and J usage is TRBJ2-3, with D hard to call. Germline V lookup: CDR1 KGHSH, CDR2 LQKENI. This CDR3 spans 16 amino acids. The V end lost 2 bases, the J end lost 0 bases, and 12 bases lay between the germline ends.

The genes are TRBV27 and TRBJ1-2, with D unresolved. The germline V gene has CDR1 MNHEY and CDR2 SMNVEV (reference sequence). The CDR3 has 15 amino acids. Between the trimmed V and J ends, which lost 3 bases and 4 bases, there was a span of 15 bases. The CDR3 region has the DNA TGTGCCAGCAGTTTTCTAACCCCGGCCCCCTATGGCTACACCTTC. Its protein is CASSFLTPAPYGYTF.

The rearrangement uses TRBV19 and TRBJ2-7, with no clear D. This CDR3 region has 19 residues. V was trimmed by 7 bases and J by 0 bases, leaving 28 bases between them. The germline V gene has CDR1 LNHDA and CDR2 SQIVND (reference sequence). The CDR3 is CASTPGRTGLDLSSYEQYF. The CDR3 DNA sequence: TGTGCCAGTACCCCTGGAAGAACTGGGCTGGACCTGAGCTCCTACGAGCAGTACTTC.

The CDR3 sequence is CASSEAGTLGSTDTQYF. CDR3 nucleotides: TGTGCCAGCAGTGAAGCCGGGACATTGGGGAGCACAGATACGCAGTATTTT. The V and J genes are TRBV5-6 and TRBJ2-3; a possible D gene is TRBD1 (6 bases). V was pared by 5 bases and J by 0 bases, with 19 bases between. CDR3 size: 17 residues. Germline V gene data show CDR1 as SGHDT and CDR2 as YYEEEE.

This clonotype was seen a single time. V gene TRBV30 combines with J gene TRBJ2-5; D unresolved. V was clipped by 2 bases and J by 5 bases, with 9 bases between them. There are 12 residues in the CDR3. Looked up from germline, CDR1 is GTSNPN and CDR2 is SVGIG (reference sequence). CDR3 sequence (DNA): TGTGCCTGGAGTACTGATTGGGAGACCCAGTACTTC. It translates to CAWSTDWETQYF.

This chain connects TRBV2 to TRBJ2-7, with a weak D call TRBD2 (5 bases). Germline-derived CDR1 and CDR2 are SNHLY and FYNNEI. V lost 1 base to trimming and J lost 4 bases, with 11 bases between them. CDR3 size: 14 residues. The CDR3 is CASSEGLAGYEQYF. CDR3 coding DNA: TGTGCCAGCAGTGAAGGTCTAGCCGGGTACGAGCAGTACTTC. The whole variable domain, filled in from reference TRBV2 and TRBJ2-7, reads EPEVTQTPSHQVTQMGQEVILRCVPISNHLYFYWYRQILGQKVEFLVSFYNNEISEKSEIFDDQFSVERPDGSNFTLKIRSTKLEDSAMYFCASSEGLAGYEQYFGPGTRLTVT.

J is TRBJ1-2 and V is TRBV11-2; perhaps TRBD1 as D (6 bases). V was trimmed by 6 bases and J by 2 bases, leaving 13 bases between them. This CDR3 has 14 amino acids. CDR1 and CDR2 from the germline V gene are SGHAT and FQNNGV. The CDR3: CASSMSTGNYGYTF. The CDR3 DNA sequence: TGTGCCAGCAGTATGTCGACAGGCAACTATGGCTACACCTTC.

The chain is built from TRBV9 and TRBJ2-3; 10 nucleotides agree with TRBD1. This CDR3 spans 15 amino acids. Germline V gene lookup returns CDR1 SGDLS and CDR2 YYNGEE. With 0 bases clipped from V and 4 bases from J, the junction kept 2 bases outside the gene matches. Written as DNA, the CDR3 is TGTGCCAGCAGCGTAGGGGGGACAGGGGCAGATACGCAGTATTTT. It is translated as CASSVGGTGADTQYF.

V usage is TRBV4-1 and J usage is TRBJ1-5; tentative D call: TRBD1 (5 bases). The germline V and J ends were trimmed by 6 bases and 6 bases, with 15 bases remaining between them. There are 14 residues in the CDR3. Per the germline V gene, CDR1 is MGHRA and CDR2 is YSYEKL. The CDR3 here is CASRTQGTGQPQHF. In DNA form, the CDR3 reads TGCGCCAGCAGGACACAAGGGACCGGTCAGCCCCAGCATTTT.